The rows below give T cell receptor beta chains drawn from one sample of a study of identical twins. TCRdb ran MiXCR on the 5' RACE reads and lists one entry per CDR3 protein. The repertoire includes some 500,000 distinct CDR3 sequences, over 11% of them detected once, and about 0.94% sits in the top ten. This sample also appeared in a second study, on yellow fever vaccine responses in identical twins.

The sequenced material came from CD4+ T cells sorted from blood. All receptors derive from a woman between 18 and 30 years old in good health. Both conserved end residues are part of each CDR3. D genes are given only for firm matches. Only part of the rows carry a size: once, few, many, or a class if the clone is expanded.

J: TRBJ2-1; D: TRBD2; size: few; V: TRBV4-2; CDR3: CASSQPSGASYNEQFF; DNA: TGTGCCAGCAGCCAACCTAGCGGGGCCTCCTACAATGAGCAGTTCTTC
J: TRBJ2-1; D: TRBD1; size: NA; V: TRBV3-1; CDR3: CASSPRTGIYNEQFF; DNA: TGTGCCAGCAGCCCCAGGACAGGGATCTACAATGAGCAGTTCTTC
J: TRBJ1-5; D: NA; size: few; V: TRBV20-1; CDR3: CSARDGAGVGYQPQHF; DNA: TGCAGTGCTAGAGATGGAGCAGGGGTTGGGTATCAGCCCCAGCATTTT
J: TRBJ2-7; D: TRBD1; size: few; V: TRBV3-1; CDR3: CASSQAAGGREQYF; DNA: TGTGCCAGCAGCCAAGCGGCAGGGGGACGGGAGCAGTACTTC
J: TRBJ2-3; D: TRBD1; size: few; V: TRBV6-1; CDR3: CASSGRTGKGGTQYF; DNA: TGTGCCAGCAGCGGGCGGACAGGGAAGGGAGGTACGCAGTATTTT
J: TRBJ2-7; D: NA; size: NA; V: TRBV29-1; CDR3: CSVEERARGEQYF; DNA: TGCAGCGTTGAAGAGAGGGCCCGGGGCGAGCAGTACTTC
J: TRBJ2-1; D: NA; size: many; V: TRBV6-6; CDR3: CASSWGPNEQFF; DNA: TGTGCCAGCAGCTGGGGACCGAATGAGCAGTTCTTC
J: TRBJ2-2; D: TRBD2; size: NA; V: TRBV24-1; CDR3: CATSDLLLAAGGELFF; DNA: TGTGCCACCAGTGATTTGCTTCTAGCGGCGGGCGGGGAGCTGTTTTTT
J: TRBJ1-1; D: NA; size: NA; V: TRBV27; CDR3: CASSLRTQVPATEAFF; DNA: TGTGCCAGCAGTTTACGGACGCAAGTTCCGGCGACCGAAGCTTTCTTT
J: TRBJ2-3; D: TRBD2; size: few; V: TRBV7-9; CDR3: CALGEGSTDTQYF; DNA: TGTGCTCTAGGGGAGGGAAGCACAGATACGCAGTATTTT
J: TRBJ2-2; D: TRBD1; size: NA; V: TRBV5-1; CDR3: CASSLPGQPGELFF; DNA: TGCGCCAGCAGCCTCCCGGGACAGCCCGGGGAGCTGTTTTTT
J: TRBJ1-5; D: NA; size: NA; V: TRBV19; CDR3: CASLRAGQSNQPQHF; DNA: TGTGCCAGTTTGCGGGCCGGACAGAGCAATCAGCCCCAGCATTTT
J: TRBJ2-7; D: TRBD2; size: few; V: TRBV5-1; CDR3: CASSTGLAGAREQYF; DNA: TGCGCCAGCAGCACGGGACTAGCGGGGGCCCGGGAGCAGTACTTC
J: TRBJ2-7; D: NA; size: NA; V: TRBV25-1; CDR3: CASSERASYEQYF; DNA: TGTGCCAGCAGTGAGCGCGCCTCCTACGAGCAGTACTTC
J: TRBJ1-1; D: TRBD1; size: NA; V: TRBV5-6; CDR3: CATSRDRDRVMNTEAFF; DNA: TGTGCCACCTCCCGGGACAGGGATCGAGTTATGAACACTGAAGCTTTCTTT
J: TRBJ2-1; D: NA; size: few; V: TRBV11-3; CDR3: CASSQGTDPYNEQFF; DNA: TGTGCCAGCAGCCAGGGTACGGATCCCTACAATGAGCAGTTCTTC
J: TRBJ2-7; D: NA; size: NA; V: TRBV10-3; CDR3: CAIKFGTDTYEQYF; DNA: TGTGCCATCAAGTTCGGGACCGATACCTACGAGCAGTACTTC
J: TRBJ2-7; D: NA; size: NA; V: TRBV11-2; CDR3: CASSGTSRNYEQYF; DNA: TGTGCCAGCTCCGGAACTAGCAGAAACTACGAGCAGTACTTC
J: TRBJ1-5; D: TRBD1; size: NA; V: TRBV7-2; CDR3: CASSPGQGLTQHF; DNA: TGTGCCAGCAGCCCGGGACAGGGGTTGACCCAGCATTTT
J: TRBJ1-4; D: NA; size: few; V: TRBV3-1; CDR3: CASSTGTDEKLFF; DNA: TGTGCCAGCAGTACCGGGACGGATGAAAAACTGTTTTTT
J: TRBJ2-6; D: NA; size: NA; V: TRBV6-2/TRBV6-3; CDR3: CASRPRVTGANVLTF; DNA: TGTGCCAGCAGACCGAGGGTGACGGGGGCCAACGTCCTGACTTTC
J: TRBJ2-3; D: TRBD2; size: few; V: TRBV2; CDR3: CASSEPRGADTQYF; DNA: TGTGCCAGCAGTGAACCGCGGGGGGCAGATACGCAGTATTTT
J: TRBJ2-7; D: TRBD2; size: few; V: TRBV7-9; CDR3: CASSLVSGGIYEQYF; DNA: TGTGCCAGCAGCTTAGTTAGCGGGGGCATCTACGAGCAGTACTTC
J: TRBJ2-3; D: NA; size: few; V: TRBV7-3; CDR3: CASSLGGGHTDTQYF; DNA: TGTGCCAGCAGCCTGGGAGGGGGGCACACAGATACGCAGTATTTT
J: TRBJ2-7; D: NA; size: NA; V: TRBV6-5; CDR3: CASSYTRLGGEQYF; DNA: TGTGCCAGCAGTTACACGCGACTAGGGGGCGAGCAGTACTTC
J: TRBJ2-3; D: NA; size: many; V: TRBV7-8; CDR3: CASSLEGDTDTQYF; DNA: TGTGCCAGCAGCTTAGAGGGCGACACAGATACGCAGTATTTT
J: TRBJ2-3; D: NA; size: few; V: TRBV7-2; CDR3: CASSSGRQTDTQYF; DNA: TGTGCCAGCAGCTCCGGACGGCAAACAGATACGCAGTATTTT
J: TRBJ2-1; D: TRBD2; size: NA; V: TRBV20-1; CDR3: CSVDPAGGKHNEQFF; DNA: TGCAGTGTGGATCCAGCGGGGGGAAAACACAATGAGCAGTTCTTC
J: TRBJ2-7; D: NA; size: few; V: TRBV27; CDR3: CASSLSTRTYEQYF; DNA: TGTGCCAGCAGTTTATCGACAAGGACTTACGAGCAGTACTTC
J: TRBJ1-5; D: NA; size: few; V: TRBV2; CDR3: CASTTGNSNQPQHF; DNA: TGTGCCAGCACAACAGGGAATTCCAATCAGCCCCAGCATTTT
J: TRBJ1-3; D: NA; size: many; V: TRBV20-1; CDR3: CSARGDLHSGNTIYF; DNA: TGCAGTGCTAGAGGCGACCTCCACTCTGGAAACACCATATATTTT
J: TRBJ2-5; D: TRBD1; size: many; V: TRBV3-1; CDR3: CASSNRGKETQYF; DNA: TGTGCCAGCAGTAACAGGGGCAAAGAGACCCAGTACTTC
J: TRBJ2-7; D: TRBD2; size: NA; V: TRBV20-1; CDR3: CSALRSGRRILEQYF; DNA: TGCAGTGCCCTCCGTAGCGGGAGAAGGATATTGGAGCAGTACTTC
J: TRBJ2-3; D: TRBD2; size: few; V: TRBV11-2; CDR3: CASNPSGDTDTQYF; DNA: TGTGCCAGCAACCCTAGCGGCGACACAGATACGCAGTATTTT
J: TRBJ2-3; D: NA; size: NA; V: TRBV14; CDR3: CASSQVDGPARDTQYF; DNA: TGTGCCAGCAGCCAAGTGGACGGGCCAGCCAGAGATACGCAGTATTTT
J: TRBJ2-2; D: TRBD1; size: NA; V: TRBV3-1; CDR3: CASSRKTGHTGELFF; DNA: TGTGCCAGCAGCCGCAAGACAGGGCACACCGGGGAGCTGTTTTTT
J: TRBJ2-7; D: NA; size: NA; V: TRBV5-6; CDR3: CASSSRDPGNYEQYF; DNA: TGTGCCAGCAGCTCCCGGGACCCGGGGAACTACGAGCAGTACTTC
J: TRBJ2-2; D: NA; size: NA; V: TRBV28; CDR3: CASEVTGSTGELFF; DNA: TGTGCCAGCGAGGTCACAGGATCAACAGGGGAGCTGTTTTTT
J: TRBJ2-1; D: NA; size: many; V: TRBV7-9; CDR3: CASSLRDDYNEQFF; DNA: TGTGCCAGCAGCCTCCGGGACGACTACAATGAGCAGTTCTTC
J: TRBJ2-7; D: TRBD1; size: NA; V: TRBV14; CDR3: CASSQEPSPGTASYEQYF; DNA: TGTGCCAGCAGCCAAGAACCTTCCCCCGGGACAGCCTCCTACGAGCAGTACTTC
J: TRBJ2-3; D: NA; size: NA; V: TRBV7-2; CDR3: CASSLVLSVNTDTQYF; DNA: TGTGCCAGCAGCTTAGTCTTAAGTGTCAACACAGATACGCAGTATTTT
J: TRBJ2-7; D: TRBD2; size: few; V: TRBV6-5; CDR3: CASSYNTPAGESYEQYF; DNA: TGTGCCAGCAGTTACAATACTCCAGCGGGAGAGTCCTACGAGCAGTACTTC
J: TRBJ2-3; D: NA; size: few; V: TRBV12-3/TRBV12-4; CDR3: CASTEGAGSGADTQYF; DNA: TGTGCCAGCACCGAGGGGGCGGGAAGTGGGGCAGATACGCAGTATTTT
J: TRBJ1-2; D: TRBD1; size: few; V: TRBV7-3; CDR3: CASSLTGTGSTWSGYTF; DNA: TGTGCCAGCAGCTTAACCGGGACAGGTTCTACTTGGAGTGGCTACACCTTC
J: TRBJ2-7; D: NA; size: few; V: TRBV20-1; CDR3: CSASPIEEQYF; DNA: TGCAGTGCTAGTCCCATTGAGGAGCAGTACTTC
J: TRBJ2-5; D: NA; size: NA; V: TRBV15; CDR3: CATSRGAGVPAETQYF; DNA: TGTGCCACCAGCAGAGGCGCAGGGGTCCCGGCAGAGACCCAGTACTTC
J: TRBJ2-1; D: TRBD2; size: few; V: TRBV24-1; CDR3: CATSTTGTRGKNEQFF; DNA: TGTGCCACCAGTACAACCGGGACTAGGGGGAAAAATGAGCAGTTCTTC
J: TRBJ2-5; D: NA; size: many; V: TRBV27; CDR3: CASSSLPQETQYF; DNA: TGTGCCAGCAGTTCGCTCCCTCAAGAGACCCAGTACTTC
J: TRBJ2-1; D: NA; size: few; V: TRBV6-2/TRBV6-3; CDR3: CASSYESAGENEQFF; DNA: TGTGCCAGCAGTTACGAGTCGGCAGGGGAGAATGAGCAGTTCTTC